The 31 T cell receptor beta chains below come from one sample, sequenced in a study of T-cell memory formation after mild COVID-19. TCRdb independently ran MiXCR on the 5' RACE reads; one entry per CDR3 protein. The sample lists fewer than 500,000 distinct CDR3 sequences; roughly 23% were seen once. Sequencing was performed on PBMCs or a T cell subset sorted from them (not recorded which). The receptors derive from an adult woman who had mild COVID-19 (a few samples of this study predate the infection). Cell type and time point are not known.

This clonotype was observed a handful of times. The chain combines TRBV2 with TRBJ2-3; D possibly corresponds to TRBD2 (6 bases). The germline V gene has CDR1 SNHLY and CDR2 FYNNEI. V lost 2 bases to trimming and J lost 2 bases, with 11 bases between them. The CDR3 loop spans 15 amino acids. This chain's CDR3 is CASSEPGTFTDTQYF. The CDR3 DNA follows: TGTGCCAGCAGTGAACCTGGGACTTTCACAGATACGCAGTATTTT.

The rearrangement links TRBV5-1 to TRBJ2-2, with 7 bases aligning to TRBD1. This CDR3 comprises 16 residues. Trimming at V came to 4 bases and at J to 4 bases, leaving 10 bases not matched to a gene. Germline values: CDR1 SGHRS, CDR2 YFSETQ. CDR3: CASSAGQVVLTGELFF. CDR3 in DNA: TGCGCCAGCAGCGCAGGACAGGTTGTCCTCACCGGGGAGCTGTTTTTT.

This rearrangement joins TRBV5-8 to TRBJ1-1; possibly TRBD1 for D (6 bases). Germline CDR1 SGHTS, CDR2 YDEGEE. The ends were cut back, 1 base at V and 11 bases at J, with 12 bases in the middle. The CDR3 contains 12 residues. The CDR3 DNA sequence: TGTGCCAGCAGCTTGAGGGGGGCAAGGGCTTTCTTT. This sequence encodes CASSLRGARAFF. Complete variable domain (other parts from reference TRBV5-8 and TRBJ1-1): EAGVTQSPTHLIKTRGQQATLRCSPISGHTSVYWYQQALGLGLQFLLWYDEGEERNRGNFPPRFSGRQFPNYSSELNVNALELEDSALYLCASSLRGARAFFGQGTRLTVV.

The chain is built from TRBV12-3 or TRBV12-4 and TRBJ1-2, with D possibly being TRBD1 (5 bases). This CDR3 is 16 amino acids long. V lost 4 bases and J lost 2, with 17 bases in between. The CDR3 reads CASSSHPGPTNYGYTF. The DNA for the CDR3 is TGTGCCAGCAGTTCCCATCCGGGACCGACCAACTATGGCTACACCTTC.

The CDR3 nucleotides read TGCAGCGTACTGGTCTACAATGAGCAGTTCTTC. It translates to CSVLVYNEQFF. This chain connects TRBV29-1 to TRBJ2-1; D gene uncertain. Germline values: CDR1 SQVTM, CDR2 ANQGSEA. The CDR3 is 11 residues long. Trimming took 6 bases from V and 3 from J, leaving 6 bases between them.

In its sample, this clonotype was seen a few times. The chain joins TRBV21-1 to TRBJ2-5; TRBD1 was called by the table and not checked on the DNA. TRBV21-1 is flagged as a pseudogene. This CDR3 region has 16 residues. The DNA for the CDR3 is TGTGCCAGCAGCAAGAATAGGGGACAGGGCCAAGAGACCCAGTACTTC. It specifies CASSKNRGQGQETQYF.

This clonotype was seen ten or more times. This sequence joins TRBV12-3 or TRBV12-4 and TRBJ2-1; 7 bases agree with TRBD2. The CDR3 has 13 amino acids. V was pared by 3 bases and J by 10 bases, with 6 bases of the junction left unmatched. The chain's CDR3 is CASSFAVGGEQFF. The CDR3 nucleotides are TGTGCCAGCAGTTTTGCGGTGGGGGGGGAGCAGTTCTTC.

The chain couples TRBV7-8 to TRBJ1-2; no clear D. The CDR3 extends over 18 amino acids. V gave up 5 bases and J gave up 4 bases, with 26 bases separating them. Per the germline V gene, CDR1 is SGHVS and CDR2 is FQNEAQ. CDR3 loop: CASSGEKTGIGLGYGYTF. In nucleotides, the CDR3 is TGTGCCAGCAGCGGGGAAAAAACCGGGATCGGCTTAGGCTATGGCTACACCTTC.

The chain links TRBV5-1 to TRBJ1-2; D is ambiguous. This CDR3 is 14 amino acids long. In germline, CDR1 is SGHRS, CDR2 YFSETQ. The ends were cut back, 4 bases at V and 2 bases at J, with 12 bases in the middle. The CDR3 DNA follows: TGCGCCAGCAGCGCCGGCGGCGGAAACTATGGCTACACCTTC. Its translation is CASSAGGGNYGYTF.

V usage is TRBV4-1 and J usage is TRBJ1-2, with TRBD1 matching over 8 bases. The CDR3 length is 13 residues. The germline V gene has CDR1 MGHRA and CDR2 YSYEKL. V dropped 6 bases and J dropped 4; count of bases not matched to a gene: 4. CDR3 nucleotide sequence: TGCGCCAGCAGTCCAGGGGGCAGCTATGGCTACACCTTC. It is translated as CASSPGGSYGYTF.

The DNA of the CDR3 is TGCGCCAGCAGCTTGTTTACTGACTACAGCACAGATACGCAGTATTTT. Its protein is CASSLFTDYSTDTQYF. The chain employs TRBV5-1 and TRBJ2-3, with D possibly TRBD2 on 5 matching bases. Trimming left V 1 base short and J 0 bases short, with 12 bases between. The CDR3 contains 16 residues. Germline lookup yields CDR1 SGHRS and CDR2 YFSETQ.

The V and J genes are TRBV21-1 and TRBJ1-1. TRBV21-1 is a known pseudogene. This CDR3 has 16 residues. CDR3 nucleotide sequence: TGTGCCAGCAGCAAACAAGGCAACGCCGGCCCTTCTGAAGCTTTCTTT. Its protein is CASSKQGNAGPSEAFF.

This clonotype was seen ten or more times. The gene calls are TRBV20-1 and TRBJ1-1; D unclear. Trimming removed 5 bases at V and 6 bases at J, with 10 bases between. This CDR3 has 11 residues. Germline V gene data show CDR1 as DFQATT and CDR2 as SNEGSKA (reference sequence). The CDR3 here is CSALDYSEAFF. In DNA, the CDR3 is TGCAGTGCTCTGGATTACTCTGAAGCTTTCTTT.

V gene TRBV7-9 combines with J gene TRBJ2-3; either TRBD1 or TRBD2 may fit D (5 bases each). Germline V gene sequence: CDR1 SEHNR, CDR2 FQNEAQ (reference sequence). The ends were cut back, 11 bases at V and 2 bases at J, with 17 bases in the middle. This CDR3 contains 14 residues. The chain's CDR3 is CAGQTRGITDTQYF. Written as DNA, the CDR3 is TGTGCCGGCCAAACTAGGGGTATCACAGATACGCAGTATTTT. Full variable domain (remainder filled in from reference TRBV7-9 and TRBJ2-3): DTGVSQNPRHKITKRGQNVTFRCDPISEHNRLYWYRQTLGQGPEFLTYFQNEAQLEKSRLLSDRFSAERPKGSFSTLEIQRTEQGDSAMYLCAGQTRGITDTQYFGPGTRLTVL.

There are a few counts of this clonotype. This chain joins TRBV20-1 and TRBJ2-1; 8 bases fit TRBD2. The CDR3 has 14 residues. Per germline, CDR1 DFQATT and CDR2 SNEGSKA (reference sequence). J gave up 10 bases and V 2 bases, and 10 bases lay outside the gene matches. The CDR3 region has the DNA TGCAGTGCTAGACTCCCGGGACTAGATAGGGAGCAGTTCTTC. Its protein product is CSARLPGLDREQFF.

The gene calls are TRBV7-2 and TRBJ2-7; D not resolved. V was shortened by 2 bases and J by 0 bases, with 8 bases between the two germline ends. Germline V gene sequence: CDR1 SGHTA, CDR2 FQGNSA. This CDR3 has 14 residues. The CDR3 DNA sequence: TGTGCCAGCAGCTTACAGTACAGCTCCTACGAGCAGTACTTC. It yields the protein CASSLQYSSYEQYF.

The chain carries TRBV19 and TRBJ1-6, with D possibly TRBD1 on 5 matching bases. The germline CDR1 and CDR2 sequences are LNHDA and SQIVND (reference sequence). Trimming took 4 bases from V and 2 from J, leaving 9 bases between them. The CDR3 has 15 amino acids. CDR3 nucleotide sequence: TGTGCCAGTAGTACCGGGACGGCCTATAATTCACCCCTCCACTTT. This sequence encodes CASSTGTAYNSPLHF.

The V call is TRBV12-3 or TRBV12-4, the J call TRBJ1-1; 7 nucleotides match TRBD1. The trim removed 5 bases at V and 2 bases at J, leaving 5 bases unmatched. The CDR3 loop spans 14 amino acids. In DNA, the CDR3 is TGTGCCAGCAGTGGCCGGGACAGTAACACTGAAGCTTTCTTT. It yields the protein CASSGRDSNTEAFF.

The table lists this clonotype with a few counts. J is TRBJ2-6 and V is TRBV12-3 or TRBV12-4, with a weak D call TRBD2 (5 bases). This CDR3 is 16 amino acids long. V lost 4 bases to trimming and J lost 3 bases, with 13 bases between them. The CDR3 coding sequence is TGTGCCAGCAGTTCCACCTCTAGCCTTGGGGCCAACGTCCTGACTTTC. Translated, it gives CASSSTSSLGANVLTF.

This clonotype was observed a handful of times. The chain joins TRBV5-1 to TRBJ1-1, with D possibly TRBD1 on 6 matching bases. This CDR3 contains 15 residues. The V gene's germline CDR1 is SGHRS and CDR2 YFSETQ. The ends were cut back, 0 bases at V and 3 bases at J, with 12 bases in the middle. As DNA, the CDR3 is TGCGCCAGCAGCTTGGACAGGGCTTTGGACACTGAAGCTTTCTTT. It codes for CASSLDRALDTEAFF.

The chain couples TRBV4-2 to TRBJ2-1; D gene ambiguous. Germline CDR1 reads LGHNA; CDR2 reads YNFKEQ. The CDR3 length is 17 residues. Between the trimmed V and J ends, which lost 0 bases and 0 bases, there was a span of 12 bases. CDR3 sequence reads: CASSQENGLPSYNEQFF. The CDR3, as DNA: TGTGCCAGCAGCCAAGAGAACGGGTTACCCTCCTACAATGAGCAGTTCTTC.

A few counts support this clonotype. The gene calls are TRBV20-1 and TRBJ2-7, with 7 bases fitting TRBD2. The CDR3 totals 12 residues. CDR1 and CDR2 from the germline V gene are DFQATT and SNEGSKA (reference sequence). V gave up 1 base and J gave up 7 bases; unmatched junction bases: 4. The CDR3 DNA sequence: TGCAGTGCTAGAGGACCGGGGGGAGAGCAGTACTTC. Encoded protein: CSARGPGGEQYF.

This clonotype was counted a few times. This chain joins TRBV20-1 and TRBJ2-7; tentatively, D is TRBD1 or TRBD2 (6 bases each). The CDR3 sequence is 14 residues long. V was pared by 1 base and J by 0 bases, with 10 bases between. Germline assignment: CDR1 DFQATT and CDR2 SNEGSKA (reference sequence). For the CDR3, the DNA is TGCAGTGCTAGAGGCGGGACAAACTCCTACGAGCAGTACTTC. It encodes CSARGGTNSYEQYF.

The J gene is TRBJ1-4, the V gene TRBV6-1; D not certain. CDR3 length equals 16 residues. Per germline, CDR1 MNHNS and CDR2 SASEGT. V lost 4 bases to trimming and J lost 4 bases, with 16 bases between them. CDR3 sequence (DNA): TGTGCCAGCAGTGCCGACGTTGCAGGAGTTAATGAAAAACTGTTTTTT. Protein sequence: CASSADVAGVNEKLFF.

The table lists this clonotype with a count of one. The CDR3 DNA sequence: TGTGCCAGCAGCTTAGAAGGCGGGAGCATTAGCTACGAGCAGTACTTC. Translated, it gives CASSLEGGSISYEQYF. V and J are TRBV11-2 and TRBJ2-7; 7 bases line up with TRBD2. Germline CDR1 SGHAT, CDR2 FQNNGV. This CDR3 region has 16 residues. The junction had 8 bases not matched to a gene; V was cut back by 0 bases and J by 3 bases.

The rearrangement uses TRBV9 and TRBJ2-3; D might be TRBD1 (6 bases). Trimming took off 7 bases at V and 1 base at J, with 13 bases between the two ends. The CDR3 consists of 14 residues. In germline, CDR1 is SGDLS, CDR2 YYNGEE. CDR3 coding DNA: TGTGCCAGCGTTATTGAGGGGGGCACAGATACGCAGTATTTT. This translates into CASVIEGGTDTQYF.

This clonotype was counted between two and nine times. CDR3: CSVGTLYNEQFF. In DNA form, the CDR3 reads TGCAGCGTCGGGACACTCTACAATGAGCAGTTCTTC. The chain couples TRBV29-1 to TRBJ2-1, with TRBD1 as a possible D gene (6 bases). The CDR3 length is 12 residues. Germline CDR1 reads SQVTM; CDR2 reads ANQGSEA. The germline V and J ends were trimmed by 6 bases and 3 bases, with 9 bases remaining between them.

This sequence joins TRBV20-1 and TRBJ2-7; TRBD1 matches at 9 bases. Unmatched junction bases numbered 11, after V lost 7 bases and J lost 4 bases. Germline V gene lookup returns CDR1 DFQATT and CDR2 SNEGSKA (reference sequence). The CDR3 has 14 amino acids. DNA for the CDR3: TGCAGTGTTGTAGATCCGGGACAGGGTTACGAGCAGTACTTC. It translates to CSVVDPGQGYEQYF.

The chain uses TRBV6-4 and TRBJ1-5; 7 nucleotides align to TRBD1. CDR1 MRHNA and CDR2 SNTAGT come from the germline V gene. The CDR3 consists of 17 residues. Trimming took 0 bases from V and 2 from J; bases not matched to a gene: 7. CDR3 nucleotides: TGTGCCAGCAGTGACTCAACCCAGGGGGAAGGCAATCAGCCCCAGCATTTT. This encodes CASSDSTQGEGNQPQHF.

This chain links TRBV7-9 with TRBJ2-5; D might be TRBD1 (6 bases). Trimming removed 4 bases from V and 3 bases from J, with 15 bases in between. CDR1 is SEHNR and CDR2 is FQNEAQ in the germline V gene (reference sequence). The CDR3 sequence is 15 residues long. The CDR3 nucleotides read TGTGCCAGCAGCTCCTCAGGACAGTTAGAAGAGACCCAGTACTTC. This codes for CASSSSGQLEETQYF.

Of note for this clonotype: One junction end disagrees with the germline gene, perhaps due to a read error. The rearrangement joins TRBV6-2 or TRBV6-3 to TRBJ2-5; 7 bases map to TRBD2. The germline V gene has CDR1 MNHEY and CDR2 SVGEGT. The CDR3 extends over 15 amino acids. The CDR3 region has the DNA TGTGCCAGCAGTGACTCGGGACTACCAAGGGAGACCCAGTACTTC. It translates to CASSDSGLPRETQYF.